Below, 3 T cell receptor beta chains from the same sample are listed, as sequenced in a study of patients and donors after allogeneic stem cell transplantation (dated by TCRdb to the early 2020s). Libraries came from RT-PCR. The reads were generated on a NextSeq 550. The public reads were reanalyzed by TCRdb: fastp trimming at Q25, MiXCR alignment, in-frame beta chains only. Duplicate CDR3 protein sequences are folded into a single record with the most common DNA and genes. For this sample there are about 410,000 distinct CDR3 sequences; 15% to 20% appear just once. The biggest ten clones account for just over 7% of the sample. Material for sequencing was blood, either unsorted or a sorted T cell fraction (not recorded which). Receptor source: a human donor who was either an allogeneic HSCT recipient or a stem cell or donor lymphocyte infusion donor (not recorded which). It is not recorded whose cells these are; they may come from a transplant donor.

Only a few counts were recorded for this clonotype. The chain carries TRBV7-9 and TRBJ2-7; 8 bases are a match to TRBD2. This CDR3 comprises 15 residues. Germline trimming cut 5 bases from V and 1 base from J; bases unmatched to any gene: 7. CDR1 and CDR2 from the germline V gene are SEHNR and FQNEAQ (reference sequence). This chain's CDR3 is CASSRTAGVSYEQYF. CDR3 coding DNA: TGTGCCAGCAGCCGAACAGCGGGAGTTTCCTACGAGCAGTACTTC.

This clonotype has just a few counts. The chain uses TRBV11-1 and TRBJ2-3; D ambiguous. CDR1 and CDR2 from the germline V gene are SGHAT and FQDESV (reference sequence). The CDR3 is 14 amino acids. Trimming took off 2 bases at V and 4 bases at J, with 10 bases between the two ends. CDR3 bases: TGTGCCAGCAGCTTATTCAGGATGCCAGATACGCAGTATTTT. It is translated as CASSLFRMPDTQYF.

Only a few counts were recorded for this clonotype. The CDR3 region is CASSQVSVGPNYGYTF. The DNA for the CDR3 is TGTGCCAGCAGCCAAGTTTCTGTGGGACCAAACTATGGCTACACCTTC. V is TRBV3-1 and J is TRBJ1-2; possible D gene TRBD1, 5 bases. The CDR3 is 16 residues long. In germline, CDR1 is LGHDT, CDR2 YNNKEL (reference sequence). V was trimmed by 1 base and J by 2 bases, leaving 14 bases between them.